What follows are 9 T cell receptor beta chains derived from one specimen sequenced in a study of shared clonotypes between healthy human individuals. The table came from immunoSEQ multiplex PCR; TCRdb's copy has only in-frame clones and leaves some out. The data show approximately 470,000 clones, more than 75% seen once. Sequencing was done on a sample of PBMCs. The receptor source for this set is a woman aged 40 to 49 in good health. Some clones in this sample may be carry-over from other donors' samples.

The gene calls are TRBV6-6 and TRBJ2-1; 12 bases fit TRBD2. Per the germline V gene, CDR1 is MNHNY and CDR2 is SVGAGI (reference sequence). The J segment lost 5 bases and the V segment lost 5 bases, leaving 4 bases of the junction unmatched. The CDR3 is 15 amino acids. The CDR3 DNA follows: TGTGCCAGCAGTATTCGGACTAGCGGGGACAATGAGCAGTTCTTC. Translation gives CASSIRTSGDNEQFF.

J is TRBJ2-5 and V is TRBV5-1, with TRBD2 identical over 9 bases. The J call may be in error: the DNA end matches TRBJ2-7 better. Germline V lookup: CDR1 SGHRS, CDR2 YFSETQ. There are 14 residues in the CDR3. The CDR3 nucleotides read TGCGCCAGCCGTTTTAGCGGGAGTTCCTACGAGCAGTACTTC. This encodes CASRFSGSSYEQYF.

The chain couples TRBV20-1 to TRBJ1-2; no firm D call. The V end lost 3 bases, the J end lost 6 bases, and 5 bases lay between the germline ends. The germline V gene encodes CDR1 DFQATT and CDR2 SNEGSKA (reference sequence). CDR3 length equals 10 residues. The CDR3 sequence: CSASLNGYTF. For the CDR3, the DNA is TGCAGTGCTAGCTTGAATGGCTACACCTTC.

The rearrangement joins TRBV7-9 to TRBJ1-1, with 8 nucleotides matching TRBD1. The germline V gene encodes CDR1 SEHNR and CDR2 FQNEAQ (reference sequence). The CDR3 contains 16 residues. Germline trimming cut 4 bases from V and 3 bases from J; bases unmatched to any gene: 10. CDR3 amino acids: CASSSRPGGADTEAFF. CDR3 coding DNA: TGTGCCAGCAGCTCCAGACCAGGGGGCGCGGACACTGAAGCTTTCTTT.

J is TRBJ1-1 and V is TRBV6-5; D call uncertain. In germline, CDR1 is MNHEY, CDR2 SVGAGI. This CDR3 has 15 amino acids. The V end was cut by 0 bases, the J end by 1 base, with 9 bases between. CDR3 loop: CASSYSSLGNTEAFF. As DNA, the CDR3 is TGTGCCAGCAGTTACTCATCATTAGGGAACACTGAAGCTTTCTTT.

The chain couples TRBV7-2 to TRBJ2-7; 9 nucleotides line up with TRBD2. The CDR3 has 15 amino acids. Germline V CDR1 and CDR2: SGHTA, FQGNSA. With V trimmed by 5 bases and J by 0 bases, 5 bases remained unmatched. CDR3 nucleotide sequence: TGTGCCAGCAGCGTCGGGACTAGCTCCTCCTACGAGCAGTACTTC. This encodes CASSVGTSSSYEQYF.

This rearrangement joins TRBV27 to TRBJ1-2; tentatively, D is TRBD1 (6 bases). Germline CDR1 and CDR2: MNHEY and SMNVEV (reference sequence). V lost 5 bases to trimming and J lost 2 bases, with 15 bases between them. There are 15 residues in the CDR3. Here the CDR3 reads CASSHNREWNYGYTF. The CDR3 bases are TGTGCCAGCAGTCACAACAGGGAGTGGAACTATGGCTACACCTTC.

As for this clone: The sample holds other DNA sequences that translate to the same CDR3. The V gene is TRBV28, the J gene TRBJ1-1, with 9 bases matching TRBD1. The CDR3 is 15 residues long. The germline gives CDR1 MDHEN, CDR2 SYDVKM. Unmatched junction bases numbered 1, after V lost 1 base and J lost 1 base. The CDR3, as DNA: TGTGCCAGCAGTTTATACAGGGGGCGGAACACTGAAGCTTTCTTT. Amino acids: CASSLYRGRNTEAFF.

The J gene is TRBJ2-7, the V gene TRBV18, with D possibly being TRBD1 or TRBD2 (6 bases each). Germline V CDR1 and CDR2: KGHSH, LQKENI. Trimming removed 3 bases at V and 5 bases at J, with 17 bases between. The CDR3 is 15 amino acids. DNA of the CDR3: TGTGCCAGCTCACCCCTAAGTGGGGGGCTGAACGAGCAGTACTTC. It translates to CASSPLSGGLNEQYF.